The 29 T cell receptor beta chains listed next were all sequenced from one sample in a study of CD8 T cells in Susac syndrome. An amount of RNA that ranged from roughly 0.45 to 1 ug was reverse transcribed with random hexamers. Via MiXCR, TCRdb re-called the immunoSEQ multiplex PCR reads, giving one row per CDR3 protein. Altogether 100,000 to 150,000 distinct CDR3 sequences are present, 75% to 90% being singletons, with the ten largest covering around 0.5%. Sequencing used CD8+ T cells from PBMCs. Receptors originate from a human donor with multiple sclerosis.

V gene TRBV19 combines with J gene TRBJ2-3; unclear D gene. The CDR3 length is 13 residues. Germline assignment: CDR1 LNHDA and CDR2 SQIVND (reference sequence). The ends were cut back, 10 bases at V and 6 bases at J, with 17 bases in the middle. CDR3 in amino acids: CATSSGGWDTQYF. The CDR3 nucleotides are TGTGCCACCTCGTCGGGTGGGTGGGATACGCAGTATTTT.

The V gene is TRBV10-3, the J gene TRBJ1-1; D is unclear. Between the trimmed V and J ends, which lost 7 bases and 4 bases, there was a span of 7 bases. The germline CDR1 and CDR2 sequences are ENHRY and SYGVKD. This CDR3 is built from 11 residues. Written as DNA, the CDR3 is TGTGCCATCATGACCCCCACTGAAGCTTTCTTT. This sequence encodes CAIMTPTEAFF.

The genes are TRBV7-3 and TRBJ2-3, with 7 positions matching TRBD2. The ends lost 5 bases at V and 5 bases at J; junction bases unmatched: 10. Germline V gene sequence: CDR1 SGHTA, CDR2 FQGTGA. The CDR3 has 15 amino acids. CDR3 nucleotides: TGTGCCAGCAGCATGTGGGGGAGGGCCCAAGATACGCAGTATTTT. Translation: CASSMWGRAQDTQYF.

A single count supports this clonotype. V and J are TRBV28 and TRBJ2-2, with D perhaps given as TRBD1 or TRBD2 (5 bases each). This CDR3 is built from 14 residues. Looked up from germline, CDR1 is MDHEN and CDR2 is SYDVKM. With 6 bases removed from V and 7 bases from J, the gap between germline ends came to 15 bases. The CDR3 region has the DNA TGTGCCAGCAGCCTACTCGCAGGGAGCGGGGAGCTGTTTTTT. Its protein is CASSLLAGSGELFF.

This clonotype is a singleton in its sample. The chain joins TRBV5-6 to TRBJ2-6; D remains ambiguous. Germline V gives CDR1 SGHDT, CDR2 YYEEEE. V was pared by 6 bases and J by 1 base, with 5 bases between. The CDR3 has 13 residues. Here the CDR3 reads CASTLSGANVLTF. In nucleotides, the CDR3 is TGTGCCAGCACCCTGTCTGGGGCCAACGTCCTGACTTTC.

The chain employs TRBV4-2 and TRBJ1-2; tentatively, D is TRBD1 (5 bases). The CDR3 has 13 amino acids. Per the germline V gene, CDR1 is LGHNA and CDR2 is YNFKEQ. V was trimmed by 7 bases and J by 0 bases, leaving 9 bases between them. CDR3 nucleotide sequence: TGTGCCAGCACGGGGGACGCTAACTATGGCTACACCTTC. Translating it yields CASTGDANYGYTF.

V and J are TRBV28 and TRBJ2-3, with 7 bases that match TRBD1. Unmatched junction bases numbered 11, after V lost 6 bases and J lost 2 bases. Germline V gene sequence: CDR1 MDHEN, CDR2 SYDVKM. This CDR3 has 16 residues. The CDR3, as DNA: TGTGCCAGCAGCACTAAGCAGGGGGACCCCACAGATACGCAGTATTTT. This translates into CASSTKQGDPTDTQYF.

This clonotype was detected once. The CDR3 protein is CASSHYGAFNNQPQHF. CDR3 nucleotide sequence: TGTGCCAGCAGTCACTATGGGGCTTTTAACAATCAGCCCCAGCATTTT. The V call is TRBV12-3 or TRBV12-4, the J call TRBJ1-5; TRBD1 is a possible D gene (5 bases). The length of the CDR3 is 16 residues. V lost 5 bases and J 3 bases, leaving 17 bases between the germline ends.

The V and J genes are TRBV7-8 and TRBJ2-7; TRBD1 matches 7 bases. V was clipped by 5 bases and J by 3 bases; unmatched bases: 4. In germline, CDR1 is SGHVS, CDR2 FQNEAQ. This CDR3 has 13 amino acids. This chain's CDR3 is CASSPGQFYEQYV. The CDR3 DNA reads as TGTGCCAGCAGCCCGGGACAGTTCTACGAGCAGTACGTC.

This sequence joins TRBV9 and TRBJ2-2; D is unresolved. Deletions cut 1 base from V and 6 bases from J, with 10 bases between. Germline lookup yields CDR1 SGDLS and CDR2 YYNGEE. The CDR3 loop spans 14 amino acids. The CDR3 reads CASSVIGKPGELFF. The CDR3 DNA sequence: TGTGCCAGCAGCGTAATCGGAAAACCCGGGGAGCTGTTTTTT.

The rearrangement uses TRBV27 and TRBJ2-7, with a possible D match to TRBD2 (5 bases). V was shortened by 2 bases and J by 3 bases, with 8 bases between the two germline ends. The CDR3 contains 13 residues. Per the germline V gene, CDR1 is MNHEY and CDR2 is SMNVEV (reference sequence). The CDR3 loop reads CASSLSGGYEQYF. DNA for the CDR3: TGTGCCAGCAGTTTAAGCGGAGGCTACGAGCAGTACTTC.

The V and J genes are TRBV11-2 and TRBJ1-1; D might be TRBD1 (5 bases). Germline V gene sequence: CDR1 SGHAT, CDR2 FQNNGV. With 2 bases removed from V and 4 bases from J, the gap between germline ends came to 17 bases. There are 16 residues in the CDR3. The CDR3: CASSLSLGRVGTEAFF. DNA for the CDR3: TGTGCCAGCAGCTTATCGCTTGGCAGGGTAGGCACTGAAGCTTTCTTT.

This clonotype appeared once. The chain combines TRBV7-8 with TRBJ1-5; perhaps TRBD1 as D (6 bases). The CDR3 runs to 14 residues. The germline V gene encodes CDR1 SGHVS and CDR2 FQNEAQ. V was cut by 5 bases and J by 5 bases, with 13 bases left in between. The CDR3 nucleotides are TGTGCCAGCAGCACGGGGGAGGGGGATCAGCCCCAGCATTTT. Translation gives CASSTGEGDQPQHF. Together with reference TRBV7-8 and TRBJ1-5, the CDR3 gives the full variable domain: GAGVSQSPRYKVAKRGQDVALRCDPISGHVSLFWYQQALGQGPEFLTYFQNEAQLDKSGLPSDRFFAERPEGSVSTLKIQRTQQEDSAVYLCASSTGEGDQPQHFGDGTRLSIL.

This clonotype appeared a few times. The chain couples TRBV5-1 to TRBJ2-7; D may be TRBD1 or TRBD2 (5 bases each). CDR3 size: 13 residues. From germline, CDR1 is SGHRS and CDR2 YFSETQ. Trimming shortened V by 7 bases and J by 0 bases, and 11 bases separated the two germline ends. CDR3 sequence (DNA): TGCGCCAGCGTCGGGGACGGCTCCTACGAGCAGTACTTC. Translation: CASVGDGSYEQYF.

The chain uses TRBV9 and TRBJ2-1; 7 nucleotides align to TRBD2. CDR1 is SGDLS and CDR2 is YYNGEE in the germline V gene. CDR3 size: 17 residues. Trimming removed 3 bases from V and 6 bases from J; junction bases left unmatched: 15. The CDR3 nucleotides are TGTGCCAGCAGCGGGATTTTGGGGCGGGAGACCCCCAATGAGCAGTTCTTC. Protein sequence: CASSGILGRETPNEQFF.

The chain carries TRBV27 and TRBJ2-7; D remains unclear. The CDR3 has 14 residues. Germline V gene lookup returns CDR1 MNHEY and CDR2 SMNVEV (reference sequence). V lost 3 bases and J 2 bases, leaving 11 bases between the germline ends. CDR3: CASSLRLNPYEQYF. For the CDR3, the DNA is TGTGCCAGCAGTTTGCGGCTTAACCCCTACGAGCAGTACTTC.

The chain employs TRBV20-1 and TRBJ2-1; 9 bases match TRBD2. CDR1 is DFQATT and CDR2 is SNEGSKA in the germline V gene (reference sequence). CDR3 length equals 17 residues. After removal of 6 bases from V and 4 bases from J, the junction contained 16 bases not matched to a gene. Here the CDR3 reads CSAKDPHGTSTYNEQFF. CDR3 DNA: TGCAGTGCAAAGGACCCACATGGGACTAGCACTTACAATGAGCAGTTCTTC.

The chain carries TRBV2 and TRBJ2-3; D possibly corresponds to TRBD1 (6 bases). Germline CDR1 SNHLY, CDR2 FYNNEI. The CDR3 extends over 15 amino acids. V was cut by 5 bases and J by 4 bases, with 16 bases left in between. CDR3 DNA: TGTGCCAGCAGTCCCGGGACAATTGTGGCAGATACGCAGTATTTT. Its translation: CASSPGTIVADTQYF.

The genes are TRBV7-9 and TRBJ2-1; TRBD1 is a possible D gene (6 bases). The CDR3 extends over 15 amino acids. Germline lookup yields CDR1 SEHNR and CDR2 FQNEAQ (reference sequence). V was shortened by 0 bases and J by 4 bases, with 10 bases between the two germline ends. CDR3 residues: CASSLAGQTYNEQFF. In DNA, the CDR3 is TGTGCCAGCAGCTTAGCTGGACAGACTTACAATGAGCAGTTCTTC.

The rearrangement uses TRBV25-1 and TRBJ2-2; D may correspond to TRBD1 or TRBD2 (6 bases each). V was trimmed by 8 bases and J by 4 bases, leaving 17 bases between them. This CDR3 contains 15 residues. Germline CDR1 and CDR2: MGHDK and SYGVNS. CDR3: CASLPSGDSTGELFF. In nucleotides, the CDR3 is TGTGCCAGCCTACCCTCAGGGGACTCCACCGGGGAGCTGTTTTTT.

J is TRBJ2-1 and V is TRBV4-1, with a possible D match to TRBD1 (6 bases). CDR3 size: 17 residues. CDR1 MGHRA and CDR2 YSYEKL come from the germline V gene. The germline V and J ends were trimmed by 4 bases and 0 bases, with 16 bases remaining between them. The DNA of the CDR3 is TGCGCCAGCAGCCTCAAGATTCAGGGGAGCTCCTACAATGAGCAGTTCTTC. Translated: CASSLKIQGSSYNEQFF.

This clonotype was seen a few times. One junction end does not reproduce the germline sequence, and a read error may be involved. This rearrangement joins TRBV11-2 to TRBJ2-1; possibly TRBD1 for D (5 bases). The CDR3 loop spans 15 amino acids. Germline CDR1 SGHAT, CDR2 FQNNGV. CDR3 DNA: TGTGCCAGCAGCTCATGGTGGGGCCGGAACAATGAGCAGTTTTTC. As protein: CASSSWWGRNNEQFF.

The V call is TRBV7-9, the J call TRBJ1-3; D remains unclear. This CDR3 is built from 15 residues. The V gene lost 1 base and the J gene lost 0 bases, with 7 bases spanning the gap. The V gene's germline CDR1 is SEHNR and CDR2 FQNEAQ (reference sequence). The CDR3 region is CASSLVGYSGNTIYF. CDR3 DNA sequence: TGTGCCAGCAGCTTAGTCGGGTACTCTGGAAACACCATATATTTT.

The gene calls are TRBV20-1 and TRBJ1-5; 8 bases map to TRBD1. Germline assignment: CDR1 DFQATT and CDR2 SNEGSKA (reference sequence). The CDR3 covers 14 residues. Unmatched junction bases numbered 8, after V lost 4 bases and J lost 6 bases. CDR3 DNA: TGCAGTGCTATACGGACAGGGTTCGGTCAGCCCCAGCATTTT. Translation gives CSAIRTGFGQPQHF.

The chain joins TRBV20-1 to TRBJ2-2; TRBD2 agrees at 11 bases. CDR1 DFQATT and CDR2 SNEGSKA come from the germline V gene (reference sequence). CDR3 size: 21 residues. With 0 bases clipped from V and 5 bases from J, the junction kept 20 bases outside the gene matches. This CDR3 reads CSARDRGGLAGPRQWTGELFF. Written as DNA, the CDR3 is TGCAGTGCTAGAGATCGGGGAGGACTAGCGGGCCCCCGGCAATGGACCGGGGAGCTGTTTTTT.

The V gene is TRBV5-1, the J gene TRBJ2-5; D is possibly TRBD2 (5 bases). CDR3 length: 18 residues. CDR1 SGHRS and CDR2 YFSETQ come from the germline V gene. The V end lost 4 bases, the J end lost 8 bases, and 30 bases lay between the germline ends. The DNA of the CDR3 is TGCGCCAGCAGCGATGACCCCCGTTCCCTAACTTCTGAGGGTACCCAGTACTTC. This codes for CASSDDPRSLTSEGTQYF.

The V call is TRBV19, the J call TRBJ1-1; tentative D call: TRBD1 (5 bases). V lost 5 bases to trimming and J lost 1 base, with 8 bases between them. This CDR3 contains 13 residues. The V gene's germline CDR1 is LNHDA and CDR2 SQIVND (reference sequence). CDR3 protein: CASSSGGNTEAFF. CDR3 in DNA: TGTGCCAGTAGTTCCGGGGGGAACACTGAAGCTTTCTTT.

In this sample, this clonotype turned up once. The chain links TRBV4-2 to TRBJ1-5; 9 bases fit TRBD1. The germline gives CDR1 LGHNA, CDR2 YNFKEQ. The CDR3 loop spans 17 amino acids. V lost 4 bases and J lost 5; bases outside the gene matches: 12. CDR3 amino acids: CASSLSDGGQGHQPQHF. In DNA form, the CDR3 reads TGTGCCAGCAGCCTCTCCGACGGGGGACAGGGACATCAGCCCCAGCATTTT.

The chain is built from TRBV2 and TRBJ1-6; no reliable D call. Deletions cut 7 bases from V and 5 bases from J, with 9 bases between. Per germline, CDR1 SNHLY and CDR2 FYNNEI. The CDR3 spans 13 residues. This CDR3 is CASNGLNNSPLHF. As DNA, the CDR3 is TGTGCCAGCAATGGCCTTAATAATTCACCCCTCCACTTT.